Below, 27 T cell receptor beta chains from the same sample are listed, as sequenced in a study of T cell repertoires in cytomegalovirus infection. TCRdb redid the calling of the reads with MiXCR, one entry per CDR3 protein. This sample has roughly 720,000 distinct CDR3 sequences, with 35% to 45% found just once. Sequenced sample: PBMCs. The receptors stem from a human donor in good health (CMV status not recorded). Some clones in this sample may be carry-over from other donors' samples.

This clonotype turned up a few times. The rearrangement joins TRBV4-1 to TRBJ1-4, with 8 bases lining up with TRBD1. The CDR3 runs 15 residues. Germline V gene data show CDR1 as MGHRA and CDR2 as YSYEKL. Trimming removed 0 bases from V and 15 bases from J; junction bases left unmatched: 12. The CDR3 DNA is TGCGCCAGCAGCCAAGAGGGCCCTAATCCAGGGGGCATGTTTTTT. This gives the protein CASSQEGPNPGGMFF.

The chain combines TRBV12-3 or TRBV12-4 with TRBJ1-3; D not resolved. This CDR3 spans 15 amino acids. V gave up 4 bases and J gave up 0 bases, with 10 bases separating them. The CDR3 DNA reads TGTGCCAGCAGTTATCGAAGGGACTCTGGAAACACCATATATTTT. Amino acids: CASSYRRDSGNTIYF.

In its sample, this clonotype was seen a few times. The chain joins TRBV20-1 to TRBJ2-7; TRBD1 aligns across 9 bases. The CDR3 length is 15 residues. Unmatched junction bases numbered 13, after V lost 5 bases and J lost 5 bases. The germline V gene has CDR1 DFQATT and CDR2 SNEGSKA (reference sequence). The CDR3: CSAQTGGSLSHEQYF. The DNA for the CDR3 is TGCAGTGCTCAAACAGGGGGCTCTCTGTCCCACGAGCAGTACTTC.

Only a few counts were recorded for this clonotype. The DNA for the CDR3 is TGCAGCGTTGAACGTGGCAGACAAGAGACCCAGTACTTC. It specifies CSVERGRQETQYF. The J gene is TRBJ2-5, the V gene TRBV29-1; D ambiguous. This CDR3 region has 13 residues. Deletions cut 2 bases from V and 2 bases from J, with 9 bases between. CDR1 and CDR2 from the germline V gene are SQVTM and ANQGSEA.

The chain employs TRBV7-2 and TRBJ2-7; 8 bases line up with TRBD1. This CDR3 contains 14 residues. CDR1 and CDR2 (germline): SGHTA, FQGNSA. V dropped 4 bases and J dropped 5; count of bases not matched to a gene: 7. CDR3 in DNA: TGTGCCAGCAGCTCCAGGGGGCTCGGGAACGAGCAGTACTTC. Translation: CASSSRGLGNEQYF.

A few counts support this clonotype. The chain is built from TRBV7-2 and TRBJ2-5; the match to TRBD1 covers 9 bases. Germline assignment: CDR1 SGHTA and CDR2 FQGNSA. The V gene end was trimmed by 6 bases and the J gene end by 4 bases; junction bases not matched to a gene: 9. The CDR3 consists of 15 residues. DNA of the CDR3: TGTGCCAGCAGTAGGACAGGGGCCAGGGGAGAGACCCAGTACTTC. Encoded protein: CASSRTGARGETQYF.

This clonotype was recorded at least ten times. The J gene is TRBJ1-5, the V gene TRBV6-1, with D uncertain. Germline CDR1 reads MNHNS; CDR2 reads SASEGT. V lost 1 base and J lost 9, with 10 bases in between. The CDR3 sequence is 13 residues long. The CDR3 bases are TGTGCCAGCAGTGAAGACTACGCATCGCCCCAGCATTTT. This gives the protein CASSEDYASPQHF.

For this clonotype: Since the CDR3 does not end with the conserved phenylalanine or tryptophan, this likely comes from a read error. The CDR3 loop reads CASGRRDEQFL. The DNA for the CDR3 is TGTGCCAGCGGCCGCCGGGATGAGCAGTTCTTA. The V call is TRBV12-3 or TRBV12-4, the J call TRBJ2-1; D not certain. Deletions cut 8 bases from V and 8 bases from J, with 10 bases between. There are 11 residues in the CDR3.

This clonotype was detected only a few times. The V and J genes are TRBV7-6 and TRBJ2-4; possible D gene TRBD2, 6 bases. CDR1 is SGHVS, CDR2 FNYEAQ, per germline. The CDR3 covers 15 residues. V lost 5 bases to trimming and J lost 3 bases, with 14 bases between them. The DNA of the CDR3 is TGTGCCAGCAGCCACAACCGGGACTTCAAAAACATTCAGTACTTC. Translated, it gives CASSHNRDFKNIQYF.

The J gene is TRBJ1-1, the V gene TRBV10-3; D is uncertain. The V end was cut by 7 bases, the J end by 1 base, with 7 bases between. Germline CDR1 reads ENHRY; CDR2 reads SYGVKD. This CDR3 spans 12 amino acids. The CDR3 bases are TGTGCCATCATGAACCGGAACACTGAAGCTTTCTTT. It encodes CAIMNRNTEAFF.

This clonotype was seen more than once but under ten times. This chain connects TRBV7-4 to TRBJ1-2; possibly TRBD1 for D (6 bases). Trimming shortened V by 5 bases and J by 8 bases, and 18 bases separated the two germline ends. Germline V gives CDR1 SGHVT, CDR2 SQSDAQ. The CDR3 consists of 14 residues. CDR3 nucleotide sequence: TGTGCCAGCAGCGTGTTATTAGGGACAAAGGGCTACACCTTC. This gives the protein CASSVLLGTKGYTF.

This clonotype was recorded a few times. The chain has TRBV19 and TRBJ2-7; D unresolved. Germline values: CDR1 LNHDA, CDR2 SQIVND (reference sequence). V shed 5 bases and J shed 6 bases, with 14 bases lying between them. The length of the CDR3 is 13 residues. The CDR3 is CASSSGPPLEQYF. CDR3 sequence (DNA): TGTGCCAGTAGTTCGGGCCCTCCTCTCGAGCAGTACTTC. Using reference TRBV19 and TRBJ2-7 for the parts outside the CDR3, the full variable domain is DGGITQSPKYLFRKEGQNVTLSCEQNLNHDAMYWYRQDPGQGLRLIYYSQIVNDFQKGDIAEGYSVSREKKESFPLTVTSAQKNPTAFYLCASSSGPPLEQYFGPGTRLTVT.

The V and J genes are TRBV29-1 and TRBJ2-5; possible D gene TRBD1, 6 bases. Trimming cost V 4 bases and J 0 bases, with 15 bases left between them. The CDR3 loop spans 15 amino acids. Germline V gene sequence: CDR1 SQVTM, CDR2 ANQGSEA. The CDR3 sequence is CSVAEGQGYQETQYF. CDR3 nucleotide sequence: TGCAGCGTTGCCGAGGGCCAGGGGTACCAAGAGACCCAGTACTTC.

The V call is TRBV6-1, the J call TRBJ1-5; 7 positions match TRBD1. V shed 8 bases, J shed 0 bases, and the junction held 16 bases outside the gene matches. Germline values: CDR1 MNHNS, CDR2 SASEGT. This CDR3 has 18 residues. CDR3 nucleotide sequence: TGTGCCAGCGGTACTGCTCCGGGACAGTCATATAGCAATCAGCCCCAGCATTTT. This translates into CASGTAPGQSYSNQPQHF.

This chain links TRBV5-1 with TRBJ2-3; D may be TRBD2 (6 bases). Trimming left V 3 bases short and J 0 bases short, with 14 bases between. In germline, CDR1 is SGHRS, CDR2 YFSETQ. The length of the CDR3 is 16 residues. CDR3 in amino acids: CASSSTRRGSTDTQYF. The CDR3 bases are TGCGCCAGCAGCTCGACCCGGAGGGGTAGCACAGATACGCAGTATTTT.

The J gene is TRBJ2-2, the V gene TRBV29-1; D gene ambiguous. The CDR3 totals 12 residues. Trimming took off 6 bases at V and 6 bases at J, with 11 bases between the two ends. CDR1 SQVTM and CDR2 ANQGSEA come from the germline V gene. In DNA, the CDR3 is TGCAGCGTCACGGACGGCCCCGGGGAGCTGTTTTTT. The encoded protein is CSVTDGPGELFF.

The sample holds many counts of this clonotype. The rearrangement links TRBV28 to TRBJ1-5, with D perhaps TRBD1 (5 bases). Trimming cost V 10 bases and J 2 bases, with 12 bases left between them. Germline loops: CDR1 MDHEN, CDR2 SYDVKM. The CDR3 covers 13 residues. The CDR3 loop is CATGGTRNQPQHF. The CDR3 DNA reads TGTGCCACCGGGGGGACGCGCAATCAGCCCCAGCATTTT.

This clonotype was recorded a few times. The chain combines TRBV6-5 with TRBJ1-1; a possible D gene is TRBD1 (6 bases). Per germline, CDR1 MNHEY and CDR2 SVGAGI. V was clipped by 2 bases and J by 7 bases, with 23 bases between them. This CDR3 contains 17 residues. The CDR3: CASSYRSNRERRSEAFF. CDR3 in DNA: TGTGCCAGCAGTTACCGTTCGAACAGGGAACGAAGGAGTGAAGCTTTCTTT.

A remark on this clonotype: Germline is not matched at one junction end, which may reflect a read error. CDR3 DNA sequence: TGTGCCAGCGCTACGGGACAGCAAGATACCCAGTACTTC. It codes for CASATGQQDTQYF. The J gene is TRBJ2-5, the V gene TRBV28; the match to TRBD1 covers 7 bases. Germline CDR1 is MDHEN and CDR2 is SYDVKM. This CDR3 comprises 13 residues.

The rearrangement links TRBV6-5 to TRBJ2-5; D possibly corresponds to TRBD1 (6 bases). This CDR3 spans 13 amino acids. Germline-derived CDR1 and CDR2 are MNHEY and SVGAGI. Trimming took 6 bases from V and 5 from J, leaving 13 bases between them. This chain's CDR3 is CASSYPGVETQYF. The CDR3 nucleotides are TGTGCCAGCAGCTACCCAGGGGTTGAGACCCAGTACTTC.

CDR3 region: CATSPAREGETQYF. In DNA form, the CDR3 reads TGTGCCACCAGCCCGGCGAGGGAGGGAGAGACCCAGTACTTC. The chain is built from TRBV15 and TRBJ2-5; 7 nucleotides line up with TRBD2. Germline V gene lookup returns CDR1 LNHNV and CDR2 YYDKDF (reference sequence). The CDR3 sequence is 14 residues long. With 5 bases clipped from V and 4 bases from J, the junction kept 7 bases outside the gene matches.

The CDR3 reads CASSLATGKPYEQYF. The CDR3 bases are TGTGCCAGCAGCTTAGCTACAGGGAAACCCTACGAGCAGTACTTC. The chain employs TRBV11-2 and TRBJ2-7, with D possibly TRBD1 on 6 matching bases. Germline CDR1 is SGHAT and CDR2 is FQNNGV. This CDR3 contains 15 residues. V gave up 1 base and J gave up 2 bases, with 12 bases separating them.

This clonotype was observed many times. The chain links TRBV7-3 to TRBJ2-6; tentative D call: TRBD2 (6 bases). Trimming left V 5 bases short and J 0 bases short, with 20 bases between. CDR1 SGHTA and CDR2 FQGTGA come from the germline V gene. The CDR3 is 19 amino acids. The CDR3 DNA reads TGTGCCAGCAGCCTACTCGGGCGGGGACGAGCCTCTGGGGCCAACGTCCTGACTTTC. Translated: CASSLLGRGRASGANVLTF.

The chain joins TRBV30 to TRBJ1-3; D uncertain. Germline loops: CDR1 GTSNPN, CDR2 SVGIG (reference sequence). V lost 4 bases to trimming and J lost 0 bases, with 10 bases between them. The CDR3 covers 14 residues. CDR3 nucleotides: TGTGCCTGGAATGACGAACGCTCTGGAAACACCATATATTTT. Residues: CAWNDERSGNTIYF. Using reference TRBV30 and TRBJ1-3 for the parts outside the CDR3, the full variable domain is SQTIHQWPATLVQPVGSPLSLECTVEGTSNPNLYWYRQAAGRGLQLLFYSVGIGQISSEVPQNLSASRPQDRQFILSSKKLLLSDSGFYLCAWNDERSGNTIYFGEGSWLTVV.

The V and J genes are TRBV7-2 and TRBJ1-2, with 8 positions matching TRBD1. The CDR3 is made up of 14 amino acids. The ends lost 3 bases at V and 9 bases at J; junction bases unmatched: 9. Germline-derived CDR1 and CDR2 are SGHTA and FQGNSA. CDR3 nucleotides: TGTGCCAGCAGCTTGAGACAGGGGTGGTATTGCTACACCTTC. Its protein is CASSLRQGWYCYTF.

This rearrangement joins TRBV6-5 to TRBJ2-2, with D maybe TRBD1 (5 bases). Germline lookup yields CDR1 MNHEY and CDR2 SVGAGI. The CDR3 consists of 14 residues. The V and J ends lost 2 bases and 3 bases respectively, with 7 bases between them. The CDR3 sequence: CASSYRGDTGELFF. The CDR3 region has the DNA TGTGCCAGCAGTTACAGGGGTGACACCGGGGAGCTGTTTTTT.

The CDR3 bases are TGTGCCAGTAGTGAAGGGAACTCCTACGAGCAGTACTTC. It codes for CASSEGNSYEQYF. J is TRBJ2-7 and V is TRBV19, with unresolved D. Germline-derived CDR1 and CDR2 are LNHDA and SQIVND (reference sequence). Trimming took off 5 bases at V and 0 bases at J, with 8 bases between the two ends. CDR3 length: 13 amino acids.